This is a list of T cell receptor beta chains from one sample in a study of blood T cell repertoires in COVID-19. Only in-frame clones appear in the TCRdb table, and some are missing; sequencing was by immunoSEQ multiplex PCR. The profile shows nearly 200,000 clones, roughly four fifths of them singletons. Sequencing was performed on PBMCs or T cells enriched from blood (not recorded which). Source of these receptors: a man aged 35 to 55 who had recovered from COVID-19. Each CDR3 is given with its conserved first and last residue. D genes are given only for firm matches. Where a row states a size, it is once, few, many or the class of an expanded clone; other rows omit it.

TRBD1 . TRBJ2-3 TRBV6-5 CASSPYRGDTQYF TGTGCCAGCAGTCCATACAGGGGAGATACGCAGTATTTT
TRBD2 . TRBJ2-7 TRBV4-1 CASSQGISGGGRQYF TGCGCCAGCAGCCAAGGTATCTCTGGCGGGGGAAGGCAGTACTTC
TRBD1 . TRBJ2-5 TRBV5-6 CASSIDRGGETQYF TGTGCCAGCAGCATCGACAGGGGCGGAGAGACCCAGTACTTC
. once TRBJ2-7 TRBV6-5 CASSYTGQSYEQYF TGTGCCAGCAGTTACACGGGACAATCTTACGAGCAGTACTTC
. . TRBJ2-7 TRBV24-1 CAPTLAGQGSRLSYEQYF TGTGCCCCGACTCTGGCGGGGCAGGGTTCGAGATTATCCTACGAGCAGTACTTC
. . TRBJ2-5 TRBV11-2 CASSPRGVGETQYF TGTGCCAGCAGCCCCCGCGGGGTGGGGGAGACCCAGTACTTC
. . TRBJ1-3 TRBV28 CASRPNSGGSGNTIYF TGTGCCAGCAGACCAAACTCGGGTGGGTCTGGAAACACCATATATTTT
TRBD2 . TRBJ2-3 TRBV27 CASSLHERGVTDTQYF TGTGCCAGCAGTTTACACGAGCGGGGAGTCACAGATACGCAGTATTTT
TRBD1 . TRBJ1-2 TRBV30 CAWSVSGQARGLYGYTF TGTGCCTGGAGTGTAAGTGGACAGGCCCGAGGACTCTATGGCTACACCTTC
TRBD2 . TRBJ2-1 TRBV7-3 CASSLLASGGTYNEQFF TGTGCCAGCAGCTTACTAGCTAGCGGGGGAACCTACAATGAGCAGTTCTTC
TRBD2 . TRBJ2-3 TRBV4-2 CASSQELLALAALSTDTQYF TGTGCCAGCAGCCAAGAATTGTTGGCCCTAGCGGCTCTTAGCACAGATACGCAGTATTTT
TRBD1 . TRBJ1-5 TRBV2 CASSETLRQGRNNQPQHF TGTGCCAGCAGTGAGACCCTAAGACAGGGACGTAACAATCAGCCCCAGCATTTT
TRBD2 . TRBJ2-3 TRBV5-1 CASSPRPRTGGSTDTQYF TGCGCCAGCAGCCCCCGACCTAGGACGGGGGGTAGCACAGATACGCAGTATTTT
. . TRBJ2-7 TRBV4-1 CASSQEGTSSSEQYF TGCGCCAGCAGCCAAGAAGGTACTAGCTCCTCCGAGCAGTACTTC
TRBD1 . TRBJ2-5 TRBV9 CASSVQQGAWETQYF TGTGCCAGCAGCGTACAACAGGGGGCCTGGGAGACCCAGTACTTC
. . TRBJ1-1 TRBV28 CASSPSSWEGAFF TGTGCCAGCAGTCCTTCCTCATGGGAGGGAGCTTTCTTT